A single sample is the source of the 32 T cell receptor beta chains below, sequenced in a study of cytomegalovirus exposure and HLA in healthy donors. Clones were read by immunoSEQ multiplex PCR, and TCRdb kept only the in-frame ones, dropping some. The repertoire consists of about 73,000 clones, with about 95% occurring once and the leading ten covering less than 3.5%. The sample comprised PBMCs. The source is a man younger than 35 in good health and CMV-seronegative.

This chain uses TRBV4-2 with TRBJ2-3; the D is unclear. The CDR3 has 17 amino acids. Germline V gene sequence: CDR1 LGHNA, CDR2 YNFKEQ. The ends were cut back, 3 bases at V and 2 bases at J, with 18 bases in the middle. CDR3 sequence: CASSQGHFKNPTDTQYF. The CDR3 DNA reads TGTGCCAGCAGCCAGGGCCATTTTAAAAACCCCACAGATACGCAGTATTTT.

J is TRBJ2-5 and V is TRBV6-1, with D uncertain. Trimming left V 6 bases short and J 11 bases short, with 16 bases between. The CDR3 is 12 amino acids. Germline lookup yields CDR1 MNHNS and CDR2 SASEGT. This CDR3 is CASSQTAQAQYF. DNA of the CDR3: TGTGCCAGCAGCCAGACGGCTCAGGCGCAGTACTTC.

The chain couples TRBV19 to TRBJ2-2; 9 bases line up with TRBD2. The CDR3 sequence is 14 residues long. The ends lost 8 bases at V and 8 bases at J; junction bases unmatched: 9. Germline CDR1 LNHDA, CDR2 SQIVND (reference sequence). Written as DNA, the CDR3 is TGTGCCAGTTTAGCGGGGGTCCCCCCGGGGGAGCTGTTTTTT. Protein: CASLAGVPPGELFF.

The V gene is TRBV19, the J gene TRBJ2-7, with no clear D. The CDR3 spans 13 residues. V dropped 3 bases and J dropped 2 bases, with 8 bases sitting between them. CDR1 is LNHDA and CDR2 is SQIVND in the germline V gene (reference sequence). CDR3: CASSINSAYEQYF. CDR3 coding DNA: TGTGCCAGTAGTATTAACAGTGCCTACGAGCAGTACTTC.

Concerning this clone: Different DNA sequences within this sample yield the same CDR3. The chain employs TRBV30 and TRBJ1-1, with D possibly matching TRBD1 (5 bases). CDR3 length: 12 amino acids. The germline V gene encodes CDR1 GTSNPN and CDR2 SVGIG (reference sequence). The ends were cut back, 2 bases at V and 4 bases at J, with 8 bases in the middle. CDR3 residues: CAWSSGGTEAFF. The CDR3 nucleotides are TGTGCCTGGAGTAGCGGGGGCACTGAAGCTTTCTTT.

The chain joins TRBV29-1 to TRBJ2-1; the D is unclear. CDR1 and CDR2 from the germline V gene are SQVTM and ANQGSEA. This CDR3 comprises 15 residues. V lost 4 bases to trimming and J lost 9 bases, with 22 bases between them. The CDR3 nucleotides read TGCAGCGTTGCGACAAACCCCCTGATATTAGGTGAGCAGTTCTTC. Translated, it gives CSVATNPLILGEQFF.

For the CDR3, the DNA is TGTGCCAGCAGTTCCGGACAGGGTTGGAGAAACACCATATATTTT. Its translation is CASSSGQGWRNTIYF. The rearrangement uses TRBV14 and TRBJ1-3; 8 positions agree with TRBD1. The CDR3 covers 15 residues. The trim removed 6 bases at V and 5 bases at J, leaving 9 bases unmatched. Germline V gives CDR1 SGHDN, CDR2 FVKESK.

This chain's CDR3 is CASSGGDNSPLHF. The CDR3 nucleotides read TGTGCCAGCAGTGGGGGGGATAATTCACCCCTCCACTTT. This chain links TRBV6-4 with TRBJ1-6; tentative D call: TRBD1 (5 bases). Germline V gives CDR1 MRHNA, CDR2 SNTAGT. V was pared by 4 bases and J by 5 bases, with 6 bases between. The CDR3 covers 13 residues.

The rearrangement joins TRBV4-1 to TRBJ1-2; a weak D match, TRBD1 (6 bases). The V end was cut by 2 bases, the J end by 4 bases, with 17 bases between. The CDR3 extends over 16 amino acids. The germline CDR1 and CDR2 sequences are MGHRA and YSYEKL. In nucleotides, the CDR3 is TGCGCCAGCAGCCAACGACAACAGGGCCACGGCTATGGCTACACCTTC. It encodes CASSQRQQGHGYGYTF.

The rearrangement links TRBV27 to TRBJ1-1; weak D call: TRBD1 (6 bases). The CDR3 covers 13 residues. Between the trimmed V and J ends, which lost 3 bases and 6 bases, there was a span of 11 bases. Per the germline V gene, CDR1 is MNHEY and CDR2 is SMNVEV (reference sequence). In nucleotides, the CDR3 is TGTGCCAGCAGTTTTGTCCCAGGGGCTGAAGCTTTCTTT. As protein: CASSFVPGAEAFF.

The gene calls are TRBV19 and TRBJ2-5; possible D gene TRBD2, 6 bases. This CDR3 region has 15 residues. Germline loops: CDR1 LNHDA, CDR2 SQIVND (reference sequence). V lost 8 bases, J lost 4 bases, and 20 bases lay in between. DNA for the CDR3: TGTGCCAGTCACCCCGGTGGCGTGCGGGGAGAGACCCAGTACTTC. This encodes CASHPGGVRGETQYF.

This clone has only a few counts. The chain joins TRBV9 to TRBJ1-1, with D tentatively TRBD1 (5 bases). CDR1 and CDR2 from the germline V gene are SGDLS and YYNGEE. This CDR3 is built from 14 residues. V was trimmed by 2 bases and J by 1 base, leaving 9 bases between them. Here the CDR3 DNA reads TGTGCCAGCAGCGTCGGGCAGGGGAACACTGAAGCTTTCTTT. It codes for CASSVGQGNTEAFF.

This clone came up once. This sequence joins TRBV5-5 and TRBJ2-7; TRBD2 might be the D (6 bases). V gave up 4 bases and J gave up 2 bases, with 16 bases separating them. The CDR3 is made up of 15 amino acids. Looked up from germline, CDR1 is SGHKS and CDR2 is YYEKEE (reference sequence). CDR3 DNA: TGTGCCAGCAGCCCCGAAGCGGGTATAACCTACGAGCAGTACTTC. It yields the protein CASSPEAGITYEQYF.

The chain links TRBV6-5 to TRBJ1-2, with a tentative D call TRBD1 (5 bases). In germline, CDR1 is MNHEY, CDR2 SVGAGI. The CDR3 contains 14 residues. V was pared by 1 base and J by 6 bases, with 12 bases between. The CDR3 bases are TGTGCCAGCAGTTACTTGAAGGGGTTGGATGGCTACACCTTC. As protein: CASSYLKGLDGYTF.

This clone was detected once. V and J are TRBV27 and TRBJ2-1; possible D gene TRBD2, 5 bases. Trimming removed 3 bases at V and 5 bases at J, with 17 bases between. The germline CDR1 and CDR2 sequences are MNHEY and SMNVEV (reference sequence). The CDR3 extends over 16 amino acids. The CDR3 reads CASSFVPGPGNNEQFF. The CDR3 DNA reads TGTGCCAGCAGTTTTGTTCCGGGCCCCGGGAACAATGAGCAGTTCTTC.

V usage is TRBV30 and J usage is TRBJ1-5; 7 bases map to TRBD1. Germline trimming cut 3 bases from V and 3 bases from J; bases unmatched to any gene: 5. Germline V gene sequence: CDR1 GTSNPN, CDR2 SVGIG (reference sequence). This CDR3 has 14 residues. The chain's CDR3 is CAWRMTGNNQPQHF. The DNA of the CDR3 is TGTGCCTGGAGGATGACAGGGAACAATCAGCCCCAGCATTTT.

The chain recombines TRBV9 with TRBJ1-4; D gene ambiguous. Germline V gives CDR1 SGDLS, CDR2 YYNGEE. The V end was cut by 0 bases, the J end by 0 bases, with 9 bases between. The CDR3 covers 16 residues. The CDR3 sequence is CASSVGAGTTNEKLFF. DNA of the CDR3: TGTGCCAGCAGCGTAGGGGCAGGAACAACTAATGAAAAACTGTTTTTT. The whole variable domain, filled in from reference TRBV9 and TRBJ1-4, reads DSGVTQTPKHLITATGQRVTLRCSPRSGDLSVYWYQQSLDQGLQFLIQYYNGEERAKGNILERFSAQQFPDLHSELNLSSLELGDSALYFCASSVGAGTTNEKLFFGSGTQLSVL.

This clone has only one observation. The chain carries TRBV7-8 and TRBJ2-6, with D perhaps TRBD2 (5 bases). CDR1 and CDR2 from the germline V gene are SGHVS and FQNEAQ. The CDR3 runs to 16 residues. V was clipped by 6 bases and J by 1 base, with 13 bases between them. The CDR3 here is CASSPSGISGANVLTF. In DNA, the CDR3 is TGTGCCAGCAGTCCATCGGGGATATCTGGGGCCAACGTCCTGACTTTC.

The rearrangement joins TRBV28 to TRBJ2-1; tentative D call: TRBD2 (6 bases). Germline lookup yields CDR1 MDHEN and CDR2 SYDVKM. CDR3 length: 16 amino acids. Trimming shortened V by 1 base and J by 5 bases, and 15 bases separated the two germline ends. DNA for the CDR3: TGTGCCAGCAGTTTATTGGCGGGGCGGGTCGACAATGAGCAGTTCTTC. This sequence encodes CASSLLAGRVDNEQFF.

The chain uses TRBV7-9 and TRBJ2-2; TRBD2 matches 12 bases. The CDR3 contains 16 residues. Looked up from germline, CDR1 is SEHNR and CDR2 is FQNEAQ (reference sequence). Trimming cost V 5 bases and J 7 bases; bases outside gene matches: 8. CDR3: CASSRGLAGPGGELFF. The CDR3, as DNA: TGTGCCAGCAGCCGCGGACTAGCGGGGCCCGGCGGGGAGCTGTTTTTT.

This clone showed up just once. The chain combines TRBV19 with TRBJ1-2, with D uncertain. V dropped 3 bases and J dropped 4 bases, with 15 bases sitting between them. The CDR3 loop spans 15 amino acids. From germline, CDR1 is LNHDA and CDR2 SQIVND (reference sequence). The CDR3: CASSISPGSPYGYTF. The CDR3 DNA reads as TGTGCCAGTAGTATTTCACCCGGGTCCCCCTATGGCTACACCTTC.

This chain connects TRBV28 to TRBJ1-5; no definite D call. The CDR3 is 16 residues long. Germline V gives CDR1 MDHEN, CDR2 SYDVKM. V lost 3 bases to trimming and J lost 0 bases, with 12 bases between them. The CDR3 DNA is TGTGCCAGCAGTTTTTTAGCCAAATATAGCAATCAGCCCCAGCATTTT. Amino acid sequence: CASSFLAKYSNQPQHF.

The V gene is TRBV7-6, the J gene TRBJ1-3; D uncertain. Trimming cost V 8 bases and J 0 bases, with 11 bases left between them. Per germline, CDR1 SGHVS and CDR2 FNYEAQ. This CDR3 comprises 14 residues. The CDR3 DNA follows: TGTGCCAGCTCAGCGGGGATCTCTGGAAACACCATATATTTT. Residues: CASSAGISGNTIYF.

Points on this clone: The same CDR3 is also encoded by other DNA sequences in this sample. J is TRBJ1-1 and V is TRBV19; D unresolved. Trimming removed 1 base from V and 1 base from J, with 4 bases in between. The length of the CDR3 is 13 residues. The V gene's germline CDR1 is LNHDA and CDR2 SQIVND (reference sequence). The CDR3 DNA follows: TGTGCCAGTAGTATAGGTAGGAACACTGAAGCTTTCTTT. Residues: CASSIGRNTEAFF.

Only one count was recorded for this clone. This rearrangement joins TRBV2 to TRBJ1-5; 7 nucleotides line up with TRBD1. Germline V lookup: CDR1 SNHLY, CDR2 FYNNEI. There are 16 residues in the CDR3. Trimming cost V 7 bases and J 5 bases; bases outside gene matches: 14. The CDR3 reads CASKGGDGHTDQPQHF. CDR3 coding DNA: TGTGCCAGCAAAGGGGGCGACGGACACACAGATCAGCCCCAGCATTTT.

For the CDR3, the DNA is TGTGCCAGCAGCCAATTTACTAGCGGGGGTACCCATACGCAGTATTTT. Translating gives CASSQFTSGGTHTQYF. The chain recombines TRBV14 with TRBJ2-3; 11 bases match TRBD2. After removal of 2 bases from V and 7 bases from J, the junction contained 8 bases not matched to a gene. Germline assignment: CDR1 SGHDN and CDR2 FVKESK. The CDR3 sequence is 16 residues long.

The V and J genes are TRBV4-2 and TRBJ2-1, with 14 bases matching TRBD2. The trim removed 1 base at V and 4 bases at J, leaving 9 bases unmatched. Germline CDR1 is LGHNA and CDR2 is YNFKEQ. The CDR3 covers 19 residues. The CDR3 bases are TGTGCCAGCAGCCAAGGGACTAGCGGGGGGCCATATCTGTACAATGAGCAGTTCTTC. It translates to CASSQGTSGGPYLYNEQFF.

V usage is TRBV27 and J usage is TRBJ2-3; 13 bases agree with TRBD2. CDR1 MNHEY and CDR2 SMNVEV come from the germline V gene (reference sequence). The length of the CDR3 is 16 residues. Trimming at V came to 5 bases and at J to 4 bases, leaving 6 bases not matched to a gene. As DNA, the CDR3 is TGTGCCAGCAGTAGCAGACTAGCGGGGGGCCCAGATACGCAGTATTTT. This gives the protein CASSSRLAGGPDTQYF.

V and J are TRBV25-1 and TRBJ1-1; TRBD1 matches at 10 bases. The CDR3 length is 15 residues. CDR1 MGHDK and CDR2 SYGVNS come from the germline V gene. V gave up 3 bases and J gave up 7 bases; unmatched junction bases: 8. CDR3 bases: TGTGCCAGCAGTGATGGACAGGGGGTCTACTTTGAAGCTTTCTTT. This sequence encodes CASSDGQGVYFEAFF.

V is TRBV4-3 and J is TRBJ1-1; D ambiguous. V was cut by 0 bases and J by 0 bases, with 8 bases left in between. The germline V gene has CDR1 LGHNA and CDR2 YSLEER. The CDR3 covers 15 residues. CDR3 DNA: TGCGCCAGCAGCCAAGATTACAATGTGAACACTGAAGCTTTCTTT. As protein: CASSQDYNVNTEAFF.

V is TRBV19 and J is TRBJ1-3; 10 nucleotides line up with TRBD1. The length of the CDR3 is 16 residues. Germline V gene lookup returns CDR1 LNHDA and CDR2 SQIVND (reference sequence). V was clipped by 3 bases and J by 0 bases; unmatched bases: 2. CDR3 amino acids: CASSIRDRGSGNTIYF. The DNA for the CDR3 is TGTGCCAGTAGTATCCGGGACAGGGGCTCTGGAAACACCATATATTTT.

The chain links TRBV5-1 to TRBJ2-7; 9 nucleotides line up with TRBD1. V lost 4 bases to trimming and J lost 6 bases; unmatched junction nucleotides: 8. The CDR3 consists of 14 residues. Germline values: CDR1 SGHRS, CDR2 YFSETQ. Here the CDR3 reads CASSVPGQGFEQYF. CDR3 DNA sequence: TGCGCCAGCAGCGTACCGGGACAGGGTTTCGAGCAGTACTTC.